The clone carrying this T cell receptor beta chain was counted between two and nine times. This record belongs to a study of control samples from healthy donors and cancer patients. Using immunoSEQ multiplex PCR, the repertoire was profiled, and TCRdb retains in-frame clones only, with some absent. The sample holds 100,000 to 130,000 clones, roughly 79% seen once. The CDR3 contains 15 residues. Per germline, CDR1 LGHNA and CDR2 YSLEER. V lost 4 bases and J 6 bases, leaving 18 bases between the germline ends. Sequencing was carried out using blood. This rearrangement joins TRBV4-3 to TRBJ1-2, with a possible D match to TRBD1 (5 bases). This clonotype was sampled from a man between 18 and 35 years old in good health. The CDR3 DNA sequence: TGCGCCAGCAGCCGTGCCGGGGGTTCGATCGATGGCTACACCTTC. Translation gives CASSRAGGSIDGYTF.